The 30 T cell receptor beta chains in this list originate from one sample, sequenced in a study of vaccination effects on CD4 cells after COVID-19. The repertoire was sequenced with immunoSEQ multiplex PCR; TCRdb's copy has only in-frame clones and lacks some. The repertoire has about 45,000 clones, around 80% of them found once; the top ten carry under 30%. These receptors have no known antigen. Within the ViraFEST assay, antigen-specific CD4+ T cells underwent expansion with viral peptide pools prior to sequencing. The authors isolated CD4+ T cells after less than eleven days of culture. PCR confirmed that the person was infected with SARS-CoV-2 between March and December 2020. Sequencing was performed on CD4+ T cells from PBMCs cultured with a peptide pool, taken before COVID-19 vaccination. All receptors derive from a human donor who had a prior SARS-CoV-2 infection.

This clone has more than one count but fewer than ten. The chain has TRBV7-9 and TRBJ2-2, with no clear D. There are 13 residues in the CDR3. V gave up 5 bases and J gave up 4 bases, with 8 bases separating them. Germline loops: CDR1 SEHNR, CDR2 FQNEAQ (reference sequence). The chain's CDR3 is CASSRGTTGELFF. The DNA for the CDR3 is TGTGCCAGCAGCCGTGGAACCACCGGGGAGCTGTTTTTT.

The chain links TRBV2 to TRBJ2-7; D remains ambiguous. From germline, CDR1 is SNHLY and CDR2 FYNNEI. The CDR3 consists of 12 residues. The V end was cut by 7 bases, the J end by 1 base, with 8 bases between. CDR3 amino acids: CASTQESYEQYF. CDR3 coding DNA: TGTGCCAGCACTCAGGAGTCCTACGAGCAGTACTTC.

V usage is TRBV21-1 and J usage is TRBJ1-2; TRBD1, the table's D call, lacks a check against the DNA. TRBV21-1 is a pseudogene. The CDR3 loop spans 15 amino acids. The DNA for the CDR3 is TGTGCCAGCAGCAAAGTAGGGGGACAGAACTATGGCTACACCTTC. Translation gives CASSKVGGQNYGYTF.

V is TRBV27 and J is TRBJ2-3; 7 bases are shared with TRBD2. The ends lost 0 bases at V and 0 bases at J; junction bases unmatched: 6. The CDR3 has 17 amino acids. Germline V gene sequence: CDR1 MNHEY, CDR2 SMNVEV (reference sequence). CDR3: CASSLSWGGPSTDTQYF. The CDR3 nucleotides read TGTGCCAGCAGTTTATCGTGGGGGGGACCGAGCACAGATACGCAGTATTTT.

CDR3 amino acids: CASSLWMNTEAFF. The CDR3 bases are TGTGCCAGCAGCTTATGGATGAACACTGAAGCTTTCTTT. J is TRBJ1-1 and V is TRBV11-3; the D is unclear. V lost 2 bases, J lost 0 bases, and 4 bases lay in between. The CDR3 totals 13 residues. Germline V lookup: CDR1 SGHNT, CDR2 YENEEA.

This clone has a handful of counts. V gene TRBV5-6 combines with J gene TRBJ1-2, with a tentative D call TRBD1 (5 bases). Trimming removed 4 bases from V and 5 bases from J, with 12 bases in between. The CDR3 is made up of 13 amino acids. CDR1 is SGHDT, CDR2 YYEEEE, per germline. The CDR3 nucleotides read TGTGCCAGCAGCCGAGACAGTCGGTATGGCTACACCTTC. This gives the protein CASSRDSRYGYTF. The complete variable domain, with remaining parts taken from reference TRBV5-6 and TRBJ1-2, reads DAGVTQSPTHLIKTRGQQVTLRCSPKSGHDTVSWYQQALGQGPQFIFQYYEEEERQRGNFPDRFSGHQFPNYSSELNVNALLLGDSALYLCASSRDSRYGYTFGSGTRLTVV.

This chain uses TRBV5-1 with TRBJ2-3, with D perhaps TRBD1 (6 bases). CDR3 length: 16 amino acids. Germline CDR1 and CDR2: SGHRS and YFSETQ. Deletions cut 1 base from V and 3 bases from J, with 15 bases between. In DNA, the CDR3 is TGCGCCAGCAGCTTGTTGGGGGCACGTGGGACAGATACGCAGTATTTT. Translated: CASSLLGARGTDTQYF.

Regarding this clone: A junction boundary mismatches the germline segment, possibly from a read error. The chain joins TRBV3-1 (or the pseudogene TRBV3-2) to TRBJ2-1; D gene uncertain. This CDR3 region has 14 residues. Looked up from germline, CDR1 is LGHDT and CDR2 is YNNKEL (reference sequence). Here the CDR3 reads CASSQGGSINERFF. For the CDR3, the DNA is TGTGCCAGCAGCCAAGGGGGAAGCATAAATGAGCGGTTCTTC.

This rearrangement joins TRBV30 to TRBJ1-4; a possible D gene is TRBD1 (5 bases). The CDR3 sequence is 15 residues long. CDR1 GTSNPN and CDR2 SVGIG come from the germline V gene (reference sequence). The germline V and J ends were trimmed by 2 bases and 4 bases, with 14 bases remaining between them. CDR3 sequence (DNA): TGTGCCTGGAGTTTGTCCAGGGTCCGTAATGAAAAACTGTTTTTT. It specifies CAWSLSRVRNEKLFF.

The chain recombines TRBV20-1 with TRBJ1-1, with unresolved D. Germline CDR1 and CDR2: DFQATT and SNEGSKA (reference sequence). The CDR3 length is 11 residues. V lost 5 bases and J 2 bases, leaving 6 bases between the germline ends. CDR3 bases: TGCAGTGCTTTGATCAACACTGAAGCTTTCTTT. Its protein product is CSALINTEAFF.

This sequence joins TRBV18 and TRBJ1-1; 7 bases align to TRBD1. V trimming: 6 bases; J trimming: 3 bases; junction bases outside the gene matches: 16. Germline CDR1 reads KGHSH; CDR2 reads LQKENI. The CDR3 consists of 17 residues. In DNA, the CDR3 is TGTGCCAGCTCCGAAACAACGGACAGGATCCCTTACACTGAAGCTTTCTTT. Translated, it gives CASSETTDRIPYTEAFF.

The V gene is TRBV23-1, the J gene TRBJ1-1; 8 bases match TRBD1. TRBV23-1 is filed as an ORF, its function uncertain. This CDR3 region has 15 residues. With 2 bases clipped from V and 4 bases from J, the junction kept 6 bases outside the gene matches. The CDR3 DNA reads TGCGCCAGCAGTCAACAGGGGGCTGGAGGCACTGAAGCTTTCTTT. Amino acids: CASSQQGAGGTEAFF.

This rearrangement joins TRBV5-1 to TRBJ2-7; 7 positions agree with TRBD1. CDR1 is SGHRS and CDR2 is YFSETQ in the germline V gene. V lost 3 bases, J lost 2 bases, and 8 bases stayed unmatched. The CDR3 is 15 amino acids. CDR3 amino acids: CASSSGQAPPYEQYF. CDR3 bases: TGCGCCAGCAGCTCCGGACAGGCCCCTCCCTACGAGCAGTACTTC.

The rearrangement joins TRBV9 to TRBJ2-3; TRBD1 is a possible D gene (5 bases). Germline lookup yields CDR1 SGDLS and CDR2 YYNGEE. V lost 4 bases and J 2 bases, leaving 11 bases between the germline ends. The CDR3 contains 14 residues. CDR3 sequence: CASSKGVDTDTQYF. In DNA, the CDR3 is TGTGCCAGCAGCAAAGGGGTGGACACAGATACGCAGTATTTT.

This clone has more than one count but fewer than ten. The chain carries TRBV15 and TRBJ1-5; D gene uncertain. The CDR3 runs to 12 residues. Germline lookup yields CDR1 LNHNV and CDR2 YYDKDF (reference sequence). V lost 0 bases, J lost 7 bases, and 4 bases lay in between. The CDR3 spells CATSRDRQPQHF. The CDR3 bases are TGTGCCACCAGCAGAGATCGCCAGCCCCAGCATTTT. The entire variable domain, with the rest obtained from reference TRBV15 and TRBJ1-5, is as follows: DAMVIQNPRYQVTQFGKPVTLSCSQTLNHNVMYWYQQKSSQAPKLLFHYYDKDFNNEADTPDNFQSRRPNTSFCFLDIRSPGLGDTAMYLCATSRDRQPQHFGDGTRLSIL.

This clone appeared a single time. CDR3 region: CATSAFSGRLQHEQFF. In DNA form, the CDR3 reads TGTGCCACCAGTGCATTTAGCGGGAGATTGCAACATGAGCAGTTCTTC. This chain joins TRBV24-1 and TRBJ2-1; 9 nucleotides line up with TRBD2. Per the germline V gene, CDR1 is KGHDR and CDR2 is SFDVKD. V was pared by 5 bases and J by 8 bases, with 12 bases of the junction left unmatched. The CDR3 runs 16 residues.

The V gene is TRBV7-9, the J gene TRBJ1-1; D remains ambiguous. This CDR3 comprises 16 residues. The germline gives CDR1 SEHNR, CDR2 FQNEAQ (reference sequence). The V and J ends lost 6 bases and 4 bases respectively, with 21 bases between them. CDR3 sequence (DNA): TGTGCCAGCAGGGAAAAGGGTTCACCTGTACTCACTGAAGCTTTCTTT. It translates to CASREKGSPVLTEAFF.

This clone was detected only once. The chain has TRBV7-3 and TRBJ2-1; 7 bases align to TRBD2. The length of the CDR3 is 15 residues. V trimming: 8 bases; J trimming: 2 bases; junction bases outside the gene matches: 9. Germline V lookup: CDR1 SGHTA, CDR2 FQGTGA. For the CDR3, the DNA is TGTGCCAGCGCGCGTGCGGGAGTCACCTACAATGAGCAGTTCTTC. It is translated as CASARAGVTYNEQFF.

The chain joins TRBV2 to TRBJ1-1, with a tentative D call TRBD1 (5 bases). The V gene lost 2 bases and the J gene lost 11 bases, with 12 bases spanning the gap. Germline lookup yields CDR1 SNHLY and CDR2 FYNNEI. The CDR3 runs to 12 residues. The CDR3: CASSESGARAFF. DNA for the CDR3: TGTGCCAGCAGTGAATCCGGGGCGAGGGCTTTCTTT. The full variable domain, completed using reference TRBV2 and TRBJ1-1, is EPEVTQTPSHQVTQMGQEVILRCVPISNHLYFYWYRQILGQKVEFLVSFYNNEISEKSEIFDDQFSVERPDGSNFTLKIRSTKLEDSAMYFCASSESGARAFFGQGTRLTVV.

This clone was recorded a few times. The chain joins TRBV3-1 (or the pseudogene TRBV3-2) to TRBJ1-6; D is possibly TRBD1 (6 bases). Looked up from germline, CDR1 is LGHDT and CDR2 is YNNKEL (reference sequence). The CDR3 consists of 16 residues. V was clipped by 4 bases and J by 8 bases, with 18 bases between them. The CDR3: CASSPGGGAAYSPLHF. The CDR3 nucleotides read TGTGCCAGCAGCCCCGGCGGGGGGGCGGCATATTCACCCCTCCACTTT.

The chain's CDR3 is CASSPQHQRGGTQYF. The CDR3 DNA sequence: TGTGCCAGCTCACCACAGCACCAGCGGGGTGGGACCCAGTACTTC. The genes are TRBV18 and TRBJ2-5, with 7 bases matching TRBD2. From germline, CDR1 is KGHSH and CDR2 LQKENI. The ends lost 1 base at V and 7 bases at J; junction bases unmatched: 9. The length of the CDR3 is 15 residues. The whole variable domain, remainder taken from reference TRBV18 and TRBJ2-5, is NAGVMQNPRHLVRRRGQEARLRCSPMKGHSHVYWYRQLPEEGLKFMVYLQKENIIDESGMPKERFSAEFPKEGPSILRIQQVVRGDSAAYFCASSPQHQRGGTQYFGPGTRLLVL.

The V call is TRBV12-3 or TRBV12-4, the J call TRBJ1-5; D is unresolved. V lost 3 bases, J lost 6 bases, and 9 bases lay in between. The CDR3 extends over 13 amino acids. CDR3 region: CASSFQYPQPQHF. CDR3 coding DNA: TGTGCCAGCAGTTTTCAGTATCCTCAGCCCCAGCATTTT.

The chain couples TRBV7-6 to TRBJ2-1; 10 positions match TRBD2. J lost 15 bases, V lost 5 bases, and 19 bases had no gene match. Germline V gene sequence: CDR1 SGHVS, CDR2 FNYEAQ. The length of the CDR3 is 16 residues. The CDR3 protein is CASSADRVKAGGEPFF. The DNA of the CDR3 is TGTGCCAGCAGCGCGGACAGGGTAAAAGCGGGAGGGGAACCGTTCTTC. Using reference TRBV7-6 and TRBJ2-1 for the parts outside the CDR3, the full variable domain is GAGVSQSPRYKVTKRGQDVALRCDPISGHVSLYWYRQALGQGPEFLTYFNYEAQQDKSGLPNDRFSAERPEGSISTLTIQRTEQRDSAMYRCASSADRVKAGGEPFFGPGTRLTVL.

The CDR3 DNA follows: TGTGCCAGCAGTACCCGGACAGCCCTAAGACAGCGGGAGGGGAACACCGGGGAGCTGTTTTTT. This codes for CASSTRTALRQREGNTGELFF. The J gene is TRBJ2-2, the V gene TRBV6-2 or TRBV6-3, with TRBD2 matching 10 bases. J was trimmed by 1 base and V by 5 bases; bases with no gene match: 19. This CDR3 contains 21 residues. Germline assignment: CDR1 MNHEY and CDR2 SVGEGT.

V usage is TRBV5-4 and J usage is TRBJ1-4; perhaps TRBD1 as D (6 bases). V dropped 0 bases and J dropped 0 bases, with 12 bases sitting between them. Germline V gene data show CDR1 as SGHNT and CDR2 as YYREEE (reference sequence). The CDR3 contains 17 residues. CDR3 sequence reads: CASSLGTGRATNEKLFF. The CDR3, as DNA: TGTGCCAGCAGCTTGGGTACAGGGAGGGCAACTAATGAAAAACTGTTTTTT. Full variable domain (outside the CDR3, taken from reference TRBV5-4 and TRBJ1-4): ETGVTQSPTHLIKTRGQQVTLRCSSQSGHNTVSWYQQALGQGPQFIFQYYREEENGRGNFPPRFSGLQFPNYSSELNVNALELDDSALYLCASSLGTGRATNEKLFFGSGTQLSVL.

This chain uses TRBV10-3 with TRBJ2-3, with a tentative D call TRBD1 (5 bases). CDR3 size: 15 residues. Deletions cut 7 bases from V and 0 bases from J, with 14 bases between. CDR1 and CDR2 from the germline V gene are ENHRY and SYGVKD. The CDR3 spells CAITRTGPSTDTQYF. The CDR3 bases are TGTGCCATCACTCGAACAGGACCTAGCACAGATACGCAGTATTTT.

The genes are TRBV7-2 and TRBJ2-5; unclear D gene. With 1 base removed from V and 1 base from J, the gap between germline ends came to 13 bases. The CDR3 has 16 amino acids. Germline-derived CDR1 and CDR2 are SGHTA and FQGNSA. The CDR3 DNA reads TGTGCCAGCAGCTTAGTGGCTAGGGCGGCCCAAGAGACCCAGTACTTC. Translation: CASSLVARAAQETQYF. Combining the CDR3 with reference TRBV7-2 and TRBJ2-5 gives the whole variable domain GAGVSQSPSNKVTEKGKDVELRCDPISGHTALYWYRQSLGQGLEFLIYFQGNSAPDKSGLPSDRFSAERTGGSVSTLTIQRTQQEDSAVYLCASSLVARAAQETQYFGPGTRLLVL.

The chain is built from TRBV7-9 and TRBJ1-2; maybe TRBD1 (6 bases). V was shortened by 5 bases and J by 1 base, with 23 bases between the two germline ends. The germline V gene encodes CDR1 SEHNR and CDR2 FQNEAQ (reference sequence). This CDR3 has 18 amino acids. Here the CDR3 reads CASSTDRSRISLNYGYTF. The CDR3 DNA sequence: TGTGCCAGCAGCACAGACAGGAGTCGTATTAGTCTTAACTATGGCTACACCTTC.

The chain combines TRBV7-3 with TRBJ2-3; 7 bases map to TRBD2. V lost 5 bases, J lost 1 base, and 3 bases stayed unmatched. The CDR3 spans 14 residues. Germline V CDR1 and CDR2: SGHTA, FQGTGA. In DNA, the CDR3 is TGTGCCAGCAGCCCTCTAGCGGGCACAGATACGCAGTATTTT. It codes for CASSPLAGTDTQYF.

The CDR3 region is CASRNAGVYEQFF. DNA for the CDR3: TGTGCCAGCAGAAACGCGGGAGTCTATGAGCAGTTCTTC. The chain is built from TRBV11-3 and TRBJ2-1; 7 bases are a match to TRBD2. The CDR3 runs to 13 residues. Germline V CDR1 and CDR2: SGHNT, YENEEA. V lost 6 bases to trimming and J lost 8 bases; unmatched junction nucleotides: 7.